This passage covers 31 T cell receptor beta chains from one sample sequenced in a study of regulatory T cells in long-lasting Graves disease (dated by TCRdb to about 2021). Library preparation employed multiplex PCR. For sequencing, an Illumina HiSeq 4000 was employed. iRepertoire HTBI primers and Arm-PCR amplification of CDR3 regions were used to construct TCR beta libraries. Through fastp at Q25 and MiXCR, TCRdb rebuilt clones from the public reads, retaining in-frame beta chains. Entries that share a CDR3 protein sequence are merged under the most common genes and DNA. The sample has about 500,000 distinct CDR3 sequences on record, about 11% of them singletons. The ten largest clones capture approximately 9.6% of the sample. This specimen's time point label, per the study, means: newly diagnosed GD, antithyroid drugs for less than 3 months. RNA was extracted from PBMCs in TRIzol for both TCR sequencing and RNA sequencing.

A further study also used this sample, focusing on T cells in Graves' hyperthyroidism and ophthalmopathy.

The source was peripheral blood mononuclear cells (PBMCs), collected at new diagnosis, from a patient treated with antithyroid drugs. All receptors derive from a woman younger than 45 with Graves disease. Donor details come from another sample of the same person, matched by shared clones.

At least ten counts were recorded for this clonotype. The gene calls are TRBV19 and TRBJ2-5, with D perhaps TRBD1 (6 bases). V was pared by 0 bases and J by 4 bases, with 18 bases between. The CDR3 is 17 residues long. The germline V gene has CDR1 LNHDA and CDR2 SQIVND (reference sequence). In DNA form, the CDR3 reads TGTGCCAGTAGTATAGATGGGCCCGTGGGCAGGGGAGAGACCCAGTACTTC. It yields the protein CASSIDGPVGRGETQYF.

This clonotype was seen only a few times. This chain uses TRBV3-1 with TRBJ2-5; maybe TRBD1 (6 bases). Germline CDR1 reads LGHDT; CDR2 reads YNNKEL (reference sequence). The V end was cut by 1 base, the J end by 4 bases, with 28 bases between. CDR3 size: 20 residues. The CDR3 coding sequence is TGTGCCAGCAGCCAAGGGGTTCGGGCCGTACTTGGGGGCGAGCGAGAGACCCAGTACTTC. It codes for CASSQGVRAVLGGERETQYF.

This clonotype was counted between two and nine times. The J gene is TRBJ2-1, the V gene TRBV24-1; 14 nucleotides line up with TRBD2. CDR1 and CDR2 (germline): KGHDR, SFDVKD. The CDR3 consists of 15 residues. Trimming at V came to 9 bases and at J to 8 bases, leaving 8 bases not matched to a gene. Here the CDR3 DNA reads TGTGCCACCCGATCGGGACTAGCGGGAGTTGATGAGCAGTTCTTC. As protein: CATRSGLAGVDEQFF.

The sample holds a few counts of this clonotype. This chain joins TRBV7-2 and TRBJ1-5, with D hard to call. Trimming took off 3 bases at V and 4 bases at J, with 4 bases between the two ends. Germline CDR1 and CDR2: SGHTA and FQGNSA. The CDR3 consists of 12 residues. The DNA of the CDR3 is TGTGCCAGCAGCTTTTTTAATCAGCCCCAGCATTTT. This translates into CASSFFNQPQHF.

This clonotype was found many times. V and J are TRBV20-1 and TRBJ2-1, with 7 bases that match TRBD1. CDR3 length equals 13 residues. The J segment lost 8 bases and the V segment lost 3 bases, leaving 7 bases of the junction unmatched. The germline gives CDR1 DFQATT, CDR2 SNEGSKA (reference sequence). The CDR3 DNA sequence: TGCAGTGCTAGGCTAGCCCAGGGGGATGAGCAGTTCTTC. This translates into CSARLAQGDEQFF.

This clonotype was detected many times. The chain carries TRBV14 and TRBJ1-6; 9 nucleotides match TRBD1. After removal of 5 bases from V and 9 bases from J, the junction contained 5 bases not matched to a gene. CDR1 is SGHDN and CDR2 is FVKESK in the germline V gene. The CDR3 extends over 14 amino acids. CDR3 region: CASSNRGRGSPLHF. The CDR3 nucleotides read TGTGCCAGCAGCAACAGGGGGCGAGGTTCACCCCTCCACTTT.

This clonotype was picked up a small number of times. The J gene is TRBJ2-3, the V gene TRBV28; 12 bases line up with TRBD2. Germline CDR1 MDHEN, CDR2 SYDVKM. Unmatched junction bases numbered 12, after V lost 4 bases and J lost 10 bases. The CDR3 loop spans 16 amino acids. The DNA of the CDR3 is TGTGCCAGCAGTTCCCCCACTAGCGGGGGGCAGTGGGCGCAGTATTTT. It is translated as CASSSPTSGGQWAQYF.

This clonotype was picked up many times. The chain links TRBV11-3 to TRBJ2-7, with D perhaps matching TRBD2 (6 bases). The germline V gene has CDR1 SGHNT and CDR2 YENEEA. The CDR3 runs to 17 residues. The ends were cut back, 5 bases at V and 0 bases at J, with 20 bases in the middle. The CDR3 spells CASSIGGMRLSSYEQYF. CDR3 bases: TGTGCCAGCAGCATTGGAGGGATGAGATTGAGCTCCTACGAGCAGTACTTC. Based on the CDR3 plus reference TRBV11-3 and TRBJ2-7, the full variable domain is EAGVVQSPRYKIIEKKQPVAFWCNPISGHNTLYWYLQNLGQGPELLIRYENEEAVDDSQLPKDRFSAERLKGVDSTLKIQPAELGDSAVYLCASSIGGMRLSSYEQYFGPGTRLTVT.

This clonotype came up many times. The CDR3, as DNA: TGTGCCAGCAGCCCGCGAGGTAACAGCTATGGCTACACCTTC. This gives the protein CASSPRGNSYGYTF. The chain has TRBV7-9 and TRBJ1-2; no clear D gene. Trimming pared 5 bases from V and 4 bases from J, leaving 14 bases between. CDR3 length equals 14 residues. Germline V gene data show CDR1 as SEHNR and CDR2 as FQNEAQ (reference sequence). The full variable domain, in which reference TRBV7-9 and TRBJ1-2 provide the parts outside the CDR3, is DTGVSQNPRHKITKRGQNVTFRCDPISEHNRLYWYRQTLGQGPEFLTYFQNEAQLEKSRLLSDRFSAERPKGSFSTLEIQRTEQGDSAMYLCASSPRGNSYGYTFGSGTRLTVV.

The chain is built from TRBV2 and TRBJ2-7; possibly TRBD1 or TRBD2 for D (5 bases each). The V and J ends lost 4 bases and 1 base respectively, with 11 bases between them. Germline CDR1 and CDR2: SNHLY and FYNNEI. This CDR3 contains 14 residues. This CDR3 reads CASSGGRGSYEQYF. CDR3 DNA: TGTGCCAGCAGTGGGGGGAGAGGATCCTACGAGCAGTACTTC.

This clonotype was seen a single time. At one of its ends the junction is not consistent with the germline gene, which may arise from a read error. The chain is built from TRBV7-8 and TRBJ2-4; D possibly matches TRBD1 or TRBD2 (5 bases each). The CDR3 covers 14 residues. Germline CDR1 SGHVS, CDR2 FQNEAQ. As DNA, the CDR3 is TGTGCCGGCAGCTCAGATGGGGGTTGGAACATTCAGTACTTC. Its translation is CAGSSDGGWNIQYF.

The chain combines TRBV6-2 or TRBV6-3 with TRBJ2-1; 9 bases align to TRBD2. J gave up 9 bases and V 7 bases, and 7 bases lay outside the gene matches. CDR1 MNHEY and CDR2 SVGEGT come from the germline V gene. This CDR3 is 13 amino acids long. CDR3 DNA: TGTGCCAGCATGGGCGGGAGGGCCAGTGAGCAGTTCTTC. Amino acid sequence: CASMGGRASEQFF.

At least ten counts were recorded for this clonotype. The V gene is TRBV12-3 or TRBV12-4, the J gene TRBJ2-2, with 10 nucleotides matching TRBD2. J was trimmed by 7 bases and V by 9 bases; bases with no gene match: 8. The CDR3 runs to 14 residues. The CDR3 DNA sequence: TGTGCCAGTAGAGCGGGAGGGCCAGTCGGGGAGCTGTTTTTT. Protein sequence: CASRAGGPVGELFF.

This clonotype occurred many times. The CDR3 sequence: CASSSYSGRNQPQHF. CDR3 in DNA: TGTGCCAGCAGTTCCTACTCTGGACGGAATCAGCCCCAGCATTTT. This chain connects TRBV28 to TRBJ1-5; D remains ambiguous. Per the germline V gene, CDR1 is MDHEN and CDR2 is SYDVKM. This CDR3 has 15 amino acids. V lost 4 bases and J lost 4, with 14 bases in between.

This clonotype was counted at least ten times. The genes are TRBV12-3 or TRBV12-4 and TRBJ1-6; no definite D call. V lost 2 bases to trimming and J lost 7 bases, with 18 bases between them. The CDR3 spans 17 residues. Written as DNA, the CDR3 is TGTGCCAGCAGTTTATATTTCGGGGTATTAGGAAATTCACCCCTCCACTTT. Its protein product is CASSLYFGVLGNSPLHF.

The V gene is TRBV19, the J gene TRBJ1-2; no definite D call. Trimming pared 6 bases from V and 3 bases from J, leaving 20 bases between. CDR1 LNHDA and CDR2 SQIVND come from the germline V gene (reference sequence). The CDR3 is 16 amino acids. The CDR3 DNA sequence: TGTGCCAGTAGCGCCCGCAGCTTTGAATGGTACTATGGCTACACCTTC. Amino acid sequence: CASSARSFEWYYGYTF.

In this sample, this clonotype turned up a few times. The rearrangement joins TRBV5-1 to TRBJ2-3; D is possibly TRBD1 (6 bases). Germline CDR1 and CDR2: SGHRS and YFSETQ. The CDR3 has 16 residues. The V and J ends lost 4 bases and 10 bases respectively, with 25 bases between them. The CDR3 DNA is TGCGCCAGCAGCCCCCTCGGGCAGGGGACGGAGCTTCCGCAGTATTTT. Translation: CASSPLGQGTELPQYF.

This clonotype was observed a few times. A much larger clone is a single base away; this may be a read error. DNA for the CDR3: TGTGCCAGCACTTATCGGGGTGGTGGCTACATCTTC. Its protein is CASTYRGGGYIF. The rearrangement joins TRBV11-2 to TRBJ1-2; no reliable D call. Germline V lookup: CDR1 SGHAT, CDR2 FQNNGV. This CDR3 comprises 12 residues.

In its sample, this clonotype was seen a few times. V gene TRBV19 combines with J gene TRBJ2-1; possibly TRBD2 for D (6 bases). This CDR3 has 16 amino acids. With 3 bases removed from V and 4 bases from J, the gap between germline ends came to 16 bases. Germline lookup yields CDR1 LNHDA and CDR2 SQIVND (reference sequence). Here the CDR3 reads CASSIGLLARYNEQFF. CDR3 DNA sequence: TGTGCCAGTAGTATTGGTTTGCTAGCGAGATACAATGAGCAGTTCTTC.

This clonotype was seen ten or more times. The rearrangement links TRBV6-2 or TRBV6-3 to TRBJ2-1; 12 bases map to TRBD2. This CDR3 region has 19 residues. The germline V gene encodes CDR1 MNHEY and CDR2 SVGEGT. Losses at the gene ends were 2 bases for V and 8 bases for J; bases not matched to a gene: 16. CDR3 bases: TGTGCCAGCAGTTACCAAACCCTCCAGACTAGCGGGGGTATCGATGAGCAGTTCTTC. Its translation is CASSYQTLQTSGGIDEQFF.

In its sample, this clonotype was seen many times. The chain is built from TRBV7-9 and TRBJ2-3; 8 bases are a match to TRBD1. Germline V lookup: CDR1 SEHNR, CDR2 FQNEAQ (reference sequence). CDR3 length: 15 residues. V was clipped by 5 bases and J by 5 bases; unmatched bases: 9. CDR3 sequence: CASSPTYDRGDTQYF. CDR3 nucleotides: TGTGCCAGCAGCCCGACATACGACAGGGGAGATACGCAGTATTTT.

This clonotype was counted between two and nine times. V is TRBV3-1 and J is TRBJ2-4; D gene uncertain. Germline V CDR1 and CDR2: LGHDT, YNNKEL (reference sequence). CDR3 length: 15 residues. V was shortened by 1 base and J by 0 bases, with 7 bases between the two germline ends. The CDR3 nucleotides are TGTGCCAGCAGCCAAGCTTTACTAGCCAAAAACATTCAGTACTTC. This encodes CASSQALLAKNIQYF.

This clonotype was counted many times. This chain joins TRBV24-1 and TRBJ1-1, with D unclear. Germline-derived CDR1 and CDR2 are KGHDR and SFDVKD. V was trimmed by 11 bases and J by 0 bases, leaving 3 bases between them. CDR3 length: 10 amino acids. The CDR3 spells CARLNTEAFF. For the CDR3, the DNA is TGTGCCAGACTGAACACTGAAGCTTTCTTT.

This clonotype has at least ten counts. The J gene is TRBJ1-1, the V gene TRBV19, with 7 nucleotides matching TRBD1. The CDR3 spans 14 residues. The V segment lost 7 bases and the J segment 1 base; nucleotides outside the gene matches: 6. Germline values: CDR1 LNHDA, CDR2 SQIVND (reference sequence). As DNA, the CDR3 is TGTGCCAGTAACATACAGGGGTCGAACACTGAAGCTTTCTTT. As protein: CASNIQGSNTEAFF.

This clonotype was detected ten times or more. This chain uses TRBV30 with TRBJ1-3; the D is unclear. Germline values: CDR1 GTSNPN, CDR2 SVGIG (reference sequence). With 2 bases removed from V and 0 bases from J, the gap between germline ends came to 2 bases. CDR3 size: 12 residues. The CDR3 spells CAWSYSGNTIYF. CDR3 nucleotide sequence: TGTGCCTGGAGTTACTCTGGAAACACCATATATTTT.

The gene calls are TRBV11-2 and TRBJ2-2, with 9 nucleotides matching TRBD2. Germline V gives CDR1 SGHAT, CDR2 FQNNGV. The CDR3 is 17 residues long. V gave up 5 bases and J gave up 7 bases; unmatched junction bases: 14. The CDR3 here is CASSPPGRLAGIGELFF. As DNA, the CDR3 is TGTGCCAGCAGCCCACCCGGGAGGCTAGCGGGAATCGGGGAGCTGTTTTTT. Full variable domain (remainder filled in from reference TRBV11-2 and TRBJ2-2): EAGVAQSPRYKIIEKRQSVAFWCNPISGHATLYWYQQILGQGPKLLIQFQNNGVVDDSQLPKDRFSAERLKGVDSTLKIQPAKLEDSAVYLCASSPPGRLAGIGELFFGEGSRLTVL.

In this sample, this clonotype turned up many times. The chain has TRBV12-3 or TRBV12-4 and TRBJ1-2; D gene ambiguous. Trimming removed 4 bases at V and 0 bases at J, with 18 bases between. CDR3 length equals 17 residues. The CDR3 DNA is TGTGCCAGCAGTTCCGGACGAATAGCTTCAGCTAACTATGGCTACACCTTC. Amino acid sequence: CASSSGRIASANYGYTF.

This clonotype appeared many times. The CDR3 reads CASSVHGQPVEQYF. CDR3 coding DNA: TGTGCCAGTAGTGTACATGGACAGCCGGTCGAGCAGTACTTC. J is TRBJ2-7 and V is TRBV19, with D tentatively TRBD1 (6 bases). Trimming took 5 bases from V and 6 from J, leaving 17 bases between them. This CDR3 spans 14 amino acids. Per germline, CDR1 LNHDA and CDR2 SQIVND (reference sequence).

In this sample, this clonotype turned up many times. CDR3 DNA sequence: TGTGCCAGCAGTTCGCTACAGATAAACTATGGCTACACCTTC. The encoded protein is CASSSLQINYGYTF. V is TRBV6-2 or TRBV6-3 and J is TRBJ1-2; no reliable D call. The CDR3 extends over 14 amino acids. Germline CDR1 reads MNHEY; CDR2 reads SVGEGT. Trimming pared 4 bases from V and 2 bases from J, leaving 11 bases between.

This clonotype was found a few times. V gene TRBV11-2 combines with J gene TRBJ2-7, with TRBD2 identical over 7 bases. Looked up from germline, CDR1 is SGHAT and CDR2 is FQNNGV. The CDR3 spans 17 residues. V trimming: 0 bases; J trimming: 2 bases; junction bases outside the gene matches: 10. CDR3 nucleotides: TGTGCCAGCAGCTTAGATTTCAGGGCTAGCGGACCCTACGAGCAGTACTTC. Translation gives CASSLDFRASGPYEQYF.

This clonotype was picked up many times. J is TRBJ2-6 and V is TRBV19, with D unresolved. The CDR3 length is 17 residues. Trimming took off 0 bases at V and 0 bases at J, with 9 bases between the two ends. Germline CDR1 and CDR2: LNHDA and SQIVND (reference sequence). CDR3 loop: CASSIDLWGSGANVLTF. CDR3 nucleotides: TGTGCCAGTAGTATAGATCTTTGGGGCTCTGGGGCCAACGTCCTGACTTTC. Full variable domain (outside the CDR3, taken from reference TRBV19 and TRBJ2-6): DGGITQSPKYLFRKEGQNVTLSCEQNLNHDAMYWYRQDPGQGLRLIYYSQIVNDFQKGDIAEGYSVSREKKESFPLTVTSAQKNPTAFYLCASSIDLWGSGANVLTFGAGSRLTVL.